The rows below give T cell receptor beta chains drawn from one sample of a study of blood T cells in healthy people across ages. From the 5' RACE reads, TCRdb called clonotypes with MiXCR, one entry per CDR3 protein. The repertoire holds about 640,000 distinct CDR3 sequences, roughly 53% seen once, with 30% to 45% in the top ten. The specimen sequenced was blood. Receptor source: a man aged 60 to 75 in good health. The CDR3 runs from the conserved cysteine through the conserved F or W. A D gene is named only where the DNA matches it firmly. Size is stated for part of the rows, as once, few or many counts, or as a class when the clone is expanded.

CDR3 length: 13; V gene: TRBV20-1; clone size: few; D gene: NA; J gene: TRBJ2-1; CDR3 protein: CSVPANSYNEQFF; CDR3 DNA: TGCAGTGTACCCGCGAACTCCTACAATGAGCAGTTCTTC
CDR3 length: 14; V gene: TRBV5-1; clone size: few; D gene: NA; J gene: TRBJ2-7; CDR3 protein: CASSLDHMSGEQYF; CDR3 DNA: TGCGCCAGCAGCTTGGACCACATGTCGGGGGAGCAGTACTTC
CDR3 length: 17; V gene: TRBV20-1; clone size: NA; D gene: TRBD2; J gene: TRBJ2-5; CDR3 protein: CSARDQETSGGTETQYF; CDR3 DNA: TGCAGTGCTAGAGATCAAGAGACTAGCGGGGGTACGGAGACCCAGTACTTC
CDR3 length: 16; V gene: TRBV9; clone size: once; D gene: TRBD1; J gene: TRBJ2-1; CDR3 protein: CASSATGGNSYNEQFF; CDR3 DNA: TGTGCCAGCAGCGCCACAGGGGGGAACTCCTACAATGAGCAGTTCTTC
CDR3 length: 12; V gene: TRBV29-1; clone size: NA; D gene: NA; J gene: TRBJ1-1; CDR3 protein: CSGGHPNTEAFF; CDR3 DNA: TGCAGCGGGGGACACCCGAACACTGAAGCTTTCTTT
CDR3 length: 16; V gene: TRBV20-1; clone size: NA; D gene: TRBD1; J gene: TRBJ2-5; CDR3 protein: CSARGVTGYDWETQYF; CDR3 DNA: TGCAGTGCTAGAGGGGTGACAGGGTACGATTGGGAGACCCAGTACTTC
CDR3 length: 16; V gene: TRBV6-1; clone size: NA; D gene: NA; J gene: TRBJ2-1; CDR3 protein: CASSEAPGQPYRDQFF; CDR3 DNA: TGTGCCAGCAGTGAAGCGCCCGGACAGCCCTATCGCGATCAGTTCTTC
CDR3 length: 14; V gene: TRBV2; clone size: many; D gene: TRBD1; J gene: TRBJ2-7; CDR3 protein: CASAGTGVPYEQYF; CDR3 DNA: TGTGCCAGCGCCGGGACAGGGGTCCCCTACGAGCAGTACTTC
CDR3 length: 13; V gene: TRBV5-1; clone size: NA; D gene: NA; J gene: TRBJ2-7; CDR3 protein: CASSQESRGEQYF; CDR3 DNA: TGCGCCAGCAGTCAAGAGTCTCGGGGCGAGCAGTACTTC
CDR3 length: 15; V gene: TRBV2; clone size: NA; D gene: TRBD1; J gene: TRBJ1-4; CDR3 protein: CASSDGTGAGRKLFF; CDR3 DNA: TGTGCCAGCAGCGACGGGACAGGGGCGGGCCGAAAACTGTTTTTT
CDR3 length: 14; V gene: TRBV5-1; clone size: NA; D gene: NA; J gene: TRBJ2-1; CDR3 protein: CASSVGPSGSEQFF; CDR3 DNA: TGCGCCAGCAGCGTCGGACCGAGTGGGAGTGAGCAGTTCTTC
CDR3 length: 16; V gene: TRBV7-2; clone size: NA; D gene: TRBD2; J gene: TRBJ2-1; CDR3 protein: CASSPEGGPPYNGQFF; CDR3 DNA: TGTGCCAGCAGCCCCGAGGGAGGGCCGCCCTACAATGGGCAGTTCTTC
CDR3 length: 16; V gene: TRBV6-5; clone size: NA; D gene: NA; J gene: TRBJ1-2; CDR3 protein: CASSYSTGLDGYGYTF; CDR3 DNA: TGTGCCAGCAGTTACTCAACAGGTCTCGATGGCTATGGCTACACCTTC
CDR3 length: 14; V gene: TRBV20-1; clone size: NA; D gene: NA; J gene: TRBJ1-6; CDR3 protein: CSARFRTGDSPLHF; CDR3 DNA: TGCAGTGCTAGATTCCGGACGGGTGATTCACCCCTCCACTTT
CDR3 length: 15; V gene: TRBV4-1; clone size: NA; D gene: TRBD2; J gene: TRBJ2-3; CDR3 protein: CASGRMGLHTDTQYF; CDR3 DNA: TGCGCCAGCGGCAGGATGGGACTACACACAGATACGCAGTATTTT
CDR3 length: 15; V gene: TRBV20-1; clone size: NA; D gene: NA; J gene: TRBJ2-3; CDR3 protein: CSVQASTGSTDTQYF; CDR3 DNA: TGCAGTGTCCAGGCCTCGACAGGTAGCACAGATACGCAGTATTTT
CDR3 length: 16; V gene: TRBV20-1; clone size: NA; D gene: TRBD1; J gene: TRBJ1-4; CDR3 protein: CSARRTGSATNEKLFF; CDR3 DNA: TGCAGTGCACGTAGGACAGGGAGTGCAACTAATGAAAAACTGTTTTTT
CDR3 length: 17; V gene: TRBV5-1; clone size: NA; D gene: NA; J gene: TRBJ2-1; CDR3 protein: CASSLAGPPPSYNEQFF; CDR3 DNA: TGCGCCAGCAGCTTGGCCGGACCCCCGCCCTCCTACAATGAGCAGTTCTTC
CDR3 length: 14; V gene: TRBV6-1; clone size: NA; D gene: NA; J gene: TRBJ1-3; CDR3 protein: CASREQISGNTIYF; CDR3 DNA: TGTGCCAGCAGAGAACAGATCTCTGGAAACACCATATATTTT
CDR3 length: 10; V gene: TRBV7-9; clone size: once; D gene: NA; J gene: TRBJ2-5; CDR3 protein: CASGGRTQYF; CDR3 DNA: TGTGCCAGCGGCGGAAGGACCCAGTACTTC
CDR3 length: 11; V gene: TRBV6-5; clone size: NA; D gene: NA; J gene: TRBJ2-7; CDR3 protein: CASSSGSEQYF; CDR3 DNA: TGTGCCAGCAGTTCCGGTTCCGAGCAGTACTTC
CDR3 length: 14; V gene: TRBV4-2; clone size: NA; D gene: TRBD1; J gene: TRBJ1-4; CDR3 protein: CASSRTGGSEKLFF; CDR3 DNA: TGTGCCAGCAGCCGGACAGGGGGGAGTGAAAAACTGTTTTTT
CDR3 length: 16; V gene: TRBV2; clone size: many; D gene: NA; J gene: TRBJ2-6; CDR3 protein: CANSAMESSGANVLTF; CDR3 DNA: TGTGCCAACTCAGCAATGGAGTCCTCTGGGGCCAACGTCCTGACTTTC
CDR3 length: 15; V gene: TRBV3-1; clone size: NA; D gene: NA; J gene: TRBJ1-4; CDR3 protein: CASKFSTGDIEKLFF; CDR3 DNA: TGTGCCAGCAAGTTTTCGACAGGAGACATTGAAAAACTGTTTTTT
CDR3 length: 16; V gene: TRBV11-2; clone size: once; D gene: TRBD2; J gene: TRBJ2-1; CDR3 protein: CASSLVGGGAEGEQFF; CDR3 DNA: TGTGCCAGCAGCTTAGTCGGCGGGGGGGCCGAGGGTGAGCAGTTCTTC
CDR3 length: 16; V gene: TRBV12-3/TRBV12-4; clone size: few; D gene: TRBD2; J gene: TRBJ2-1; CDR3 protein: CASRPQTSGAYNEQFF; CDR3 DNA: TGTGCCAGCAGGCCACAGACTAGCGGGGCATACAATGAGCAGTTCTTC
CDR3 length: 14; V gene: TRBV9; clone size: once; D gene: NA; J gene: TRBJ1-2; CDR3 protein: CASSPEDRVYGYTF; CDR3 DNA: TGTGCCAGCAGCCCCGAGGACAGAGTCTATGGCTACACCTTC
CDR3 length: 14; V gene: TRBV5-1; clone size: NA; D gene: NA; J gene: TRBJ2-5; CDR3 protein: CASSLDQAGETQYF; CDR3 DNA: TGCGCCAGCAGCTTGGATCAAGCGGGAGAGACCCAGTACTTC
CDR3 length: 14; V gene: TRBV4-1; clone size: few; D gene: NA; J gene: TRBJ2-5; CDR3 protein: CASSLPDYPETQYF; CDR3 DNA: TGCGCCAGCAGCCTTCCGGACTACCCAGAGACCCAGTACTTC
CDR3 length: 14; V gene: TRBV27; clone size: NA; D gene: TRBD1; J gene: TRBJ2-7; CDR3 protein: CASSWSQGAYEQYF; CDR3 DNA: TGTGCCAGCAGTTGGAGTCAGGGGGCTTACGAGCAGTACTTC
CDR3 length: 14; V gene: TRBV14; clone size: NA; D gene: NA; J gene: TRBJ1-6; CDR3 protein: CASSQDLTGRPLHF; CDR3 DNA: TGTGCCAGCAGCCAAGATCTGACGGGGAGACCCCTCCACTTT
CDR3 length: 14; V gene: TRBV5-1; clone size: NA; D gene: TRBD1; J gene: TRBJ1-2; CDR3 protein: CASSLGTANYGYTF; CDR3 DNA: TGTGCCAGCAGCTTGGGGACAGCTAACTATGGCTACACCTTC
CDR3 length: 14; V gene: TRBV7-2; clone size: NA; D gene: NA; J gene: TRBJ2-7; CDR3 protein: CASSLVIGTYEQYF; CDR3 DNA: TGTGCCAGCAGCTTAGTGATAGGGACCTACGAGCAGTACTTC
CDR3 length: 16; V gene: TRBV29-1; clone size: few; D gene: NA; J gene: TRBJ2-7; CDR3 protein: CSVERGTAGRDYEQYF; CDR3 DNA: TGCAGCGTTGAACGAGGTACGGCGGGGAGAGATTACGAGCAGTACTTC
CDR3 length: 12; V gene: TRBV12-3/TRBV12-4; clone size: few; D gene: NA; J gene: TRBJ2-5; CDR3 protein: CASSLVAQTQYF; CDR3 DNA: TGTGCCAGCAGTTTGGTGGCCCAAACCCAGTACTTC
CDR3 length: 16; V gene: TRBV4-1; clone size: NA; D gene: TRBD2; J gene: TRBJ2-1; CDR3 protein: CASSQAPGLPNNEQFF; CDR3 DNA: TGCGCCAGCAGCCAAGCTCCGGGACTACCTAACAATGAGCAGTTCTTC
CDR3 length: 22; V gene: TRBV5-1; clone size: NA; D gene: TRBD2; J gene: TRBJ2-6; CDR3 protein: CASSVHPSGGADWRSGANVLTF; CDR3 DNA: TGCGCCAGCAGCGTTCACCCTAGCGGGGGGGCCGATTGGCGCTCTGGGGCCAACGTCCTGACTTTC
CDR3 length: 17; V gene: TRBV4-1; clone size: few; D gene: NA; J gene: TRBJ2-2; CDR3 protein: CASSQDRGPRNTGELFF; CDR3 DNA: TGCGCCAGCAGCCAAGATCGTGGGCCCCGAAACACCGGGGAGCTGTTTTTT
CDR3 length: 14; V gene: TRBV13; clone size: NA; D gene: TRBD1; J gene: TRBJ2-7; CDR3 protein: CASSAGQGSDEQYF; CDR3 DNA: TGTGCCAGCAGCGCGGGACAGGGCAGCGATGAGCAGTACTTC
CDR3 length: 15; V gene: TRBV15; clone size: few; D gene: NA; J gene: TRBJ1-5; CDR3 protein: CATSRDRTDNQPQHF; CDR3 DNA: TGTGCCACCAGCAGAGATAGGACAGACAATCAGCCCCAGCATTTT